This section outlines one TCR beta chain sequence together with its context. Antigen unknown. This entry belongs to a study of radiotherapy plus CTLA-4 blockade in lung cancer. Overall study results and limits: TCR clones originating in tumors grew in number in blood after radiotherapy plus ipilimumab.

Each patient with chemo-refractory metastatic non-small-cell lung cancer was treated with focal radiation plus CTLA-4 blockade using ipilimumab. The protocol was immunoSEQ multiplex PCR, while the TCRdb copy is restricted to in-frame clones and leaves out a portion. The sample holds tens of thousands of clones, roughly 70% seen once. Germline V gene data show CDR1 as SGHTA and CDR2 as FQGNSA. This CDR3 is built from 14 residues. V dropped 5 bases and J dropped 5; count of bases not matched to a gene: 7. This chain links TRBV7-2 with TRBJ1-1; 8 bases are shared with TRBD1. This clonotype originated in a human donor with non-small cell lung cancer whose response to radiotherapy plus ipilimumab could not be evaluated. The material was peripheral blood, obtained from a patient treated with radiotherapy plus ipilimumab. DNA for the CDR3: TGTGCCAGCAGCCTGGACAGGGTACGAACTGAAGCTTTCTTT. It specifies CASSLDRVRTEAFF.